This T cell receptor beta chain was sequenced in a study of metastatic and nonmetastatic thyroid tumors. Via MiXCR, TCRdb re-called the PCR reads. The data show about 89,000 clones, 12% seen once. Germline values: CDR1 DFQATT, CDR2 SNEGSKA (reference sequence). This CDR3 is 14 amino acids long. Trimming pared 2 bases from V and 8 bases from J, leaving 18 bases between. Thyroid surgery was preceded by no treatment in any patient. Material: tumor tissue. The genes are TRBV20-1 and TRBJ1-2, with D perhaps matching TRBD1 (6 bases). The origin of this receptor is a female donor with papillary thyroid cancer or a benign thyroid nodule (not recorded which). Some clones in this sample may be carry-over from other donors' samples. The CDR3 DNA sequence: TGCAGTGCTAGAAGTATTGGGAGGGGGGGCGGCTACACCTTC. Encoded protein: CSARSIGRGGGYTF.